The 19 T cell receptor delta chains reported below all come from one sample, sequenced in a study of Vδ1+ human thymocytes. Broader study findings: In the thymus, TRG and TRD repertoires looked highly polyclonal with Gaussian CDR3 lengths.

The antigens these receptors bind are not known. The template was reverse-transcribed extracted RNA. Multiplex PCR used pooled V-gene forward primers and a constant-region reverse primer to amplify CDR3s. TCRdb re-identified clones in the multiplex PCR reads via CATT. Of 20,000 to 25,000 delta-chain clones listed, around 7.4% were seen once; the top ten hold 0.8% to 1%. The sample taken for sequencing was Vdelta1+ gamma-delta thymocytes from the thymus. Stated subset: FACS-sorted CD3+ TCRalphabeta- TCRVdelta1+ TCRVdelta2- thymocytes. Every receptor here comes from a child under two years old who had congenital heart surgery.

V gene TRDV2 combines with J gene TRDJ1; 8 bases fit TRDD3. Germline CDR1 is GEAIGNYY and CDR2 is EKD. Unmatched junction bases numbered 11, after V lost 3 bases and J lost 0 bases. This CDR3 is 17 amino acids long. The CDR3 DNA reads TGTGCCTGTGACGCGGGGGATAATCAGGACCACACCGATAAACTCATCTTT. It yields the protein CACDAGDNQDHTDKLIF.

This clone was observed a handful of times. This chain joins TRDV1 and TRDJ1; no firm D call. V dropped 10 bases and J dropped 0 bases, with 3 bases sitting between them. This CDR3 is built from 10 residues. CDR1 TSWWSYY and CDR2 QGS come from the germline V gene. The CDR3 spells CAPHTDKLIF. The CDR3 nucleotides are TGTGCTCCACACACCGATAAACTCATCTTT.

The table lists this clone with a few counts. The chain is built from TRDV1 and TRDJ2; D remains ambiguous. There are 20 residues in the CDR3. Germline V gives CDR1 TSWWSYY, CDR2 QGS. The ends were cut back, 0 bases at V and 2 bases at J, with 22 bases in the middle. CDR3 bases: TGTGCTCTTGGGGAACTCCCCCAGATCGGTAACCCGGAGTTGACAGCACAACTCTTCTTT. It specifies CALGELPQIGNPELTAQLFF.

This chain connects TRDV1 to TRDJ1; 8 nucleotides match TRDD3. There are 18 residues in the CDR3. In germline, CDR1 is TSWWSYY, CDR2 QGS. Germline trimming cut 5 bases from V and 0 bases from J; bases unmatched to any gene: 14. The CDR3 coding sequence is TGTGCTCTTGGGAACGGGCCTACTGGGGGTCTGTACACCGATAAACTCATCTTT. Its protein product is CALGNGPTGGLYTDKLIF.

This clone was picked up a small number of times. The chain recombines TRDV1 with TRDJ1; 8 bases fit TRDD3. The CDR3 is 15 residues long. Per germline, CDR1 TSWWSYY and CDR2 QGS. With V trimmed by 0 bases and J by 4 bases, 4 bases remained unmatched. The CDR3 DNA reads TGTGCTCTTGGGGAACTGGGGGATAAAGGCGATAAACTCATCTTT. It codes for CALGELGDKGDKLIF.

This chain joins TRDV1 and TRDJ1, with 7 bases fitting TRDD3. The length of the CDR3 is 19 residues. V shed 0 bases, J shed 0 bases, and the junction held 13 bases outside the gene matches. Germline V gene lookup returns CDR1 TSWWSYY and CDR2 QGS. CDR3 coding DNA: TGTGCTCTTGGGGAACTCTTGAACGAGGGTCTGGGGGACACCGATAAACTCATCTTT. It is translated as CALGELLNEGLGDTDKLIF.

This clone turned up a few times. The rearrangement links TRDV1 to TRDJ1, with D perhaps TRDD3 (5 bases). The CDR3 contains 14 residues. Trimming shortened V by 5 bases and J by 7 bases, and 17 bases separated the two germline ends. Germline-derived CDR1 and CDR2 are TSWWSYY and QGS. CDR3 protein: CALGKGTRPVKLIF. The CDR3 nucleotides read TGTGCTCTTGGGAAGGGGACCCGACCGGTTAAACTCATCTTT.

The V and J genes are TRDV1 and TRDJ1; a possible D gene is TRDD3 (10 bases). Trimming removed 1 base from V and 2 bases from J, with 35 bases in between. The CDR3 has 23 amino acids. CDR1 TSWWSYY and CDR2 QGS come from the germline V gene. CDR3 DNA sequence: TGTGCTCTTGGGGAACCTCCGGCCCTTCCTACGGGGGATACGCGAGAATGGACCGATAAACTCATCTTT. It is translated as CALGEPPALPTGDTREWTDKLIF.

V gene TRDV1 was called; the J gene was not; the tabulated D call, TRDD3, remains unverified against the DNA. Germline V CDR1 and CDR2: TSWWSYY, QGS. The CDR3 spans 17 residues. The CDR3: CALGELGGLGDTDKLIF. The CDR3 DNA follows: TGTGCTCTTGGGGAACTAGGGGGACTGGGGGACACCGATAAGCTCATCTTT.

This clone was seen only a few times. The genes are TRDV1 and TRDJ1, with 7 bases identical to TRDD3. This CDR3 region has 15 residues. The V gene end was trimmed by 3 bases and the J gene end by 0 bases; junction bases not matched to a gene: 4. Looked up from germline, CDR1 is TSWWSYY and CDR2 is QGS. Written as DNA, the CDR3 is TGTGCTCTTGGGGACTGCTGGGGGTACACCGATAAACTCATCTTT. This sequence encodes CALGDCWGYTDKLIF.

V usage is TRDV1 and J usage is TRDJ1; D remains unclear. Germline assignment: CDR1 TSWWSYY and CDR2 QGS. V was cut by 1 base and J by 4 bases, with 10 bases left in between. The CDR3 is 14 amino acids. In DNA, the CDR3 is TGTGCTCTTGGGGAACGGCTGGTAATCGATAAACTCATCTTT. This codes for CALGERLVIDKLIF.

This clone has a handful of counts. The chain is built from TRDV1 and TRDJ1, with 13 bases identical to TRDD3. The CDR3 totals 17 residues. Losses at the gene ends were 4 bases for V and 8 bases for J; bases not matched to a gene: 13. Germline V gene data show CDR1 as TSWWSYY and CDR2 as QGS. In DNA, the CDR3 is TGTGCTCTTGGGGCCATTCCCACTGGGGGATACGAAGCCAAACTCATCTTT. This codes for CALGAIPTGGYEAKLIF.

This clone was seen a few times. The J gene is TRDJ1, the V gene TRDV1, with a possible D match to TRDD3 (7 bases). This CDR3 comprises 22 residues. The germline V gene has CDR1 TSWWSYY and CDR2 QGS. Trimming took 2 bases from V and 1 from J, leaving 32 bases between them. Written as DNA, the CDR3 is TGTGCTCTTGGGGAATTACGGCCCTTCCCCTTTGTACTGGGGACTTTCACCGATAAACTCATCTTT. The encoded protein is CALGELRPFPFVLGTFTDKLIF.

For the J gene the call is TRDJ1; the V gene lacks a call; the tabulated D call, TRDD3, remains unverified against the DNA. The CDR3 spans 18 residues. Written as DNA, the CDR3 is TGTGCTCTTGGGGAACTCACCCCCGCCTGCACGTACACCGATAAACTCATCTTT. Translation gives CALGELTPACTYTDKLIF.

This clone is termed medium-sized. The chain uses TRDV2 and TRDJ3; a weak D match, TRDD3 (5 bases). This CDR3 spans 17 amino acids. CDR1 is GEAIGNYY and CDR2 is EKD in the germline V gene. V was cut by 3 bases and J by 0 bases, with 11 bases left in between. The CDR3 here is CACDSWVFSWDTRQMFF. The CDR3 nucleotides read TGTGCCTGTGACTCCTGGGTCTTCTCCTGGGACACCCGACAGATGTTTTTC.

This clone was seen a few times. The rearrangement uses TRDV1 and TRDJ1, with 10 bases identical to TRDD3. CDR1 and CDR2 (germline): TSWWSYY, QGS. J was trimmed by 3 bases and V by 3 bases; bases with no gene match: 13. CDR3 size: 18 residues. The CDR3 sequence is CALGDPTGGYDNPDKLIF. The CDR3, as DNA: TGTGCTCTTGGGGACCCAACGGGGGGATACGATAACCCCGATAAACTCATCTTT.

No V gene call was produced; the J gene was TRDJ2; the table's D call, TRDD3, has no DNA check behind it. The CDR3 runs to 14 residues. The CDR3 region is CALGETETTAQLFF. For the CDR3, the DNA is TGTGCTCTTGGGGAAACCGAGACGACAGCACAACTCTTCTTT.

The chain carries TRDV1 and TRDJ1; 7 bases fit TRDD3. In germline, CDR1 is TSWWSYY, CDR2 QGS. CDR3 size: 23 residues. V was clipped by 0 bases and J by 4 bases; unmatched bases: 29. The CDR3 protein is CALGELVSLRSALGVLRDDKLIF. The CDR3 DNA sequence: TGTGCTCTTGGGGAACTGGTTTCCCTAAGGTCCGCCCTGGGGGTCCTGAGAGACGATAAACTCATCTTT.

V gene TRDV1 combines with J gene TRDJ1; the match to TRDD3 covers 13 bases. The CDR3 covers 17 residues. The V segment lost 2 bases and the J segment 4 bases; nucleotides outside the gene matches: 7. Germline values: CDR1 TSWWSYY, CDR2 QGS. The CDR3 loop is CALGEERYWGIRDKLIF. The CDR3 DNA sequence: TGTGCTCTTGGGGAAGAACGATACTGGGGGATACGCGATAAACTCATCTTT.